What follows is one T cell receptor (beta chain) and its context. Its antigen remains unknown. This sample is part of a study of human versus mouse CDR3 diversity and MHC coevolution. General study results and limits: Human T cells were selected on more than five MHC II alleles.

Trimming stripped 0 bases from V and 2 bases from J, with 11 bases between. This CDR3 is 15 amino acids long. Per the germline V gene, CDR1 is SGHRS and CDR2 is YFSETQ. Here immunoSEQ multiplex PCR was the method, and the copy in TCRdb shows in-frame clones only, minus some. The sample includes tens of thousands of clones, 80% to 95% of them seen just once. The sequenced sample consisted of naive CD4+ T cells from blood. As for subset: CD45RO-negative CD62L-positive naive CD4 T cells. The receptor's source is a person aged 30 to 69 in good health. The gene calls are TRBV5-1 and TRBJ1-1, with TRBD1 as a possible D gene (6 bases). The chain's CDR3 is CASSLAGGGNTEAFF. DNA for the CDR3: TGCGCCAGCAGCTTGGCCGGGGGGGGCAACACTGAAGCTTTCTTT. Filled out from reference TRBV5-1 and TRBJ1-1, the complete variable domain reads KAGVTQTPRYLIKTRGQQVTLSCSPISGHRSVSWYQQTPGQGLQFLFEYFSETQRNKGNFPGRFSGRQFSNSRSEMNVSTLELGDSALYLCASSLAGGGNTEAFFGQGTRLTVV.